The 9 T cell receptor beta chains in this list originate from one sample, sequenced in a study of neurological immune-mediated disorders (dated by TCRdb to about 2019). The library was obtained by 5' RACE. The sequencer listed for this sample is Illumina HiSeq 2500. TCRdb reran the public reads through fastp at Q25 and MiXCR, keeping productive beta chains. Each entry merges the rows of one CDR3 protein and shows their most common DNA and genes. The table for this sample lists some 70,000 distinct CDR3 sequences; nearly 3.5% of them were counted only once. The ten largest make up about 4% of the sample. Sequencing was performed on PBMCs. The receptors derive from a man aged 35 to 55 with multiple sclerosis.

In its sample, this clonotype was seen many times. DNA of the CDR3: TGTGCCAGCAGCGCAGGGGGAGCTGGCTATGGCTACACCTTC. Translating it yields CASSAGGAGYGYTF. This chain joins TRBV9 and TRBJ1-2, with 7 bases fitting TRBD1. This CDR3 spans 14 amino acids. CDR1 SGDLS and CDR2 YYNGEE come from the germline V gene. J was trimmed by 4 bases and V by 3 bases; bases with no gene match: 6. Looking up the rest from reference TRBV9 and TRBJ1-2 gives the full variable domain: DSGVTQTPKHLITATGQRVTLRCSPRSGDLSVYWYQQSLDQGLQFLIQYYNGEERAKGNILERFSAQQFPDLHSELNLSSLELGDSALYFCASSAGGAGYGYTFGSGTRLTVV.

In this sample, this clonotype turned up a few times. Possible read error: a much larger clone is one base away. The V call is TRBV20-1, the J call TRBJ1-2; no definite D call. This CDR3 spans 16 amino acids. In germline, CDR1 is DFQATT, CDR2 SNEGSKA (reference sequence). V dropped 0 bases and J dropped 8 bases, with 22 bases sitting between them. CDR3 nucleotide sequence: TGCAGTGCTAGAGATGGTTACAGCGACCCCCGGATGGGCTACACCTTC. This sequence encodes CSARDGYSDPRMGYTF.

In its sample, this clonotype was seen many times. A junction boundary mismatches the germline segment, possibly from a read error. The chain joins TRBV11-1 to TRBJ2-5; no firm D call. The CDR3 sequence is 12 residues long. In germline, CDR1 is SGHAT, CDR2 FQDESV (reference sequence). The CDR3 DNA sequence: TGTGCCAGCAGCCCCGACCAGGAGACCCAGTACTTC. This gives the protein CASSPDQETQYF.

The CDR3 sequence is CASSLKGQGAGGANVLTF. The CDR3 region has the DNA TGCGCCAGCAGCTTGAAGGGACAGGGGGCAGGTGGGGCCAACGTCCTGACTTTC. The gene calls are TRBV5-1 and TRBJ2-6, with TRBD1 matching 12 bases. The germline gives CDR1 SGHRS, CDR2 YFSETQ. The CDR3 covers 18 residues. After removal of 1 base from V and 3 bases from J, the junction contained 5 bases not matched to a gene. The entire variable domain, with the rest obtained from reference TRBV5-1 and TRBJ2-6, is as follows: KAGVTQTPRYLIKTRGQQVTLSCSPISGHRSVSWYQQTPGQGLQFLFEYFSETQRNKGNFPGRFSGRQFSNSRSEMNVSTLELGDSALYLCASSLKGQGAGGANVLTFGAGSRLTVL.

This clonotype occurred many times. The rearrangement joins TRBV5-1 to TRBJ1-2, with D unclear. The V gene lost 4 bases and the J gene lost 8 bases, with 15 bases spanning the gap. This CDR3 has 13 amino acids. From germline, CDR1 is SGHRS and CDR2 YFSETQ. The CDR3 bases are TGCGCCAGCAGCCGAAGCGGGCCGGACGGCTACACCTTC. Protein: CASSRSGPDGYTF. The complete variable domain, with remaining parts taken from reference TRBV5-1 and TRBJ1-2, reads KAGVTQTPRYLIKTRGQQVTLSCSPISGHRSVSWYQQTPGQGLQFLFEYFSETQRNKGNFPGRFSGRQFSNSRSEMNVSTLELGDSALYLCASSRSGPDGYTFGSGTRLTVV.

There are many counts of this clonotype. V and J are TRBV5-1 and TRBJ1-6, with 8 bases aligning to TRBD1. The CDR3 totals 15 residues. The V and J ends lost 5 bases and 8 bases, in that order; junction bases with no gene match: 9. Germline values: CDR1 SGHRS, CDR2 YFSETQ. The CDR3 DNA sequence: TGCGCCAGCAGACAGACAGGGGCCTGGGATTCACCCCTCCACTTT. Encoded protein: CASRQTGAWDSPLHF.

In its sample, this clonotype was seen many times. The chain couples TRBV10-3 to TRBJ1-2; D is unclear. V was shortened by 3 bases and J by 0 bases, with 11 bases between the two germline ends. The CDR3 spans 15 residues. The germline V gene encodes CDR1 ENHRY and CDR2 SYGVKD. CDR3 nucleotide sequence: TGTGCCATCAGTGAAGTTTACAGAACTAACTATGGCTACACCTTC. It is translated as CAISEVYRTNYGYTF.

This clonotype was observed a few times. The chain uses TRBV7-6 and TRBJ2-5; TRBD2 aligns across 10 bases. V was pared by 3 bases and J by 5 bases, with 9 bases of the junction left unmatched. CDR3 length equals 16 residues. From germline, CDR1 is SGHVS and CDR2 FNYEAQ. The CDR3 region has the DNA TGTGCCAGCAGCTTGGCCTCTAGCGGGAGTGGGGAGACCCAGTACTTC. This sequence encodes CASSLASSGSGETQYF.

Many counts were recorded for this clonotype. This chain connects TRBV20-1 to TRBJ2-1; 7 positions match TRBD2. V was pared by 3 bases and J by 1 base, with 3 bases of the junction left unmatched. Germline-derived CDR1 and CDR2 are DFQATT and SNEGSKA (reference sequence). CDR3 size: 14 residues. DNA of the CDR3: TGCAGTGCTAGGGACGGGGGGTCCTACAATGAGCAGTTCTTC. It codes for CSARDGGSYNEQFF.